This entry lists 31 T cell receptor beta chains sequenced from one sample in a study of blood T cell repertoires in COVID-19. Profiling relied on immunoSEQ multiplex PCR, and the TCRdb table lists in-frame clones only, not all of them. In the table there are fewer than 400,000 clones, more than 85% of which are singletons. The specimen was peripheral blood. Source of these receptors: a human donor in a cohort sampled during active COVID-19.

A few counts support this clone. The rearrangement uses TRBV19 and TRBJ1-4; D is uncertain. V lost 4 bases, J lost 0 bases, and 12 bases lay in between. Germline CDR1 and CDR2: LNHDA and SQIVND (reference sequence). The CDR3 contains 16 residues. CDR3 coding DNA: TGTGCCAGTAGTAGGCTCCGGGGTGCAACTAATGAAAAACTGTTTTTT. This codes for CASSRLRGATNEKLFF.

This chain joins TRBV2 and TRBJ2-5; perhaps TRBD2 as D (5 bases). Trimming took off 3 bases at V and 4 bases at J, with 6 bases between the two ends. Germline CDR1 and CDR2: SNHLY and FYNNEI. This CDR3 has 12 residues. Written as DNA, the CDR3 is TGTGCCAGCAGTGACGGGGTAGAGACCCAGTACTTC. Translated: CASSDGVETQYF.

This clone was counted a single time. The sample contains more than one DNA sequence encoding this CDR3. The genes are TRBV9 and TRBJ1-1, with a possible D match to TRBD1 (5 bases). Trimming removed 4 bases at V and 0 bases at J, with 13 bases between. The germline gives CDR1 SGDLS, CDR2 YYNGEE. The length of the CDR3 is 15 residues. For the CDR3, the DNA is TGTGCCAGCAGCCCCCTTACAGGTATGAACACTGAAGCTTTCTTT. As protein: CASSPLTGMNTEAFF. The entire variable domain, with the rest obtained from reference TRBV9 and TRBJ1-1, is as follows: DSGVTQTPKHLITATGQRVTLRCSPRSGDLSVYWYQQSLDQGLQFLIQYYNGEERAKGNILERFSAQQFPDLHSELNLSSLELGDSALYFCASSPLTGMNTEAFFGQGTRLTVV.

The chain has TRBV14 and TRBJ1-5; tentative D call: TRBD1 (5 bases). The germline V gene has CDR1 SGHDN and CDR2 FVKESK. With 1 base removed from V and 1 base from J, the gap between germline ends came to 8 bases. The CDR3 runs to 15 residues. CDR3 nucleotide sequence: TGTGCCAGCAGCCAAGGCGGGGGGAGCAATCAGCCCCAGCATTTT. Amino acids: CASSQGGGSNQPQHF.

This clone is a singleton in its sample. The chain carries TRBV7-2 and TRBJ1-1; 7 bases map to TRBD1. From germline, CDR1 is SGHTA and CDR2 FQGNSA. This CDR3 spans 18 amino acids. Trimming removed 5 bases from V and 0 bases from J; junction bases left unmatched: 15. This CDR3 reads CASSPFGRAGGVNTEAFF. The CDR3 DNA reads TGTGCCAGCAGCCCCTTCGGGCGGGCAGGGGGAGTGAACACTGAAGCTTTCTTT.

The rearrangement uses TRBV5-5 and TRBJ2-5, with 8 bases fitting TRBD2. Looked up from germline, CDR1 is SGHKS and CDR2 is YYEKEE (reference sequence). With 4 bases clipped from V and 4 bases from J, the junction kept 6 bases outside the gene matches. There are 14 residues in the CDR3. The CDR3 sequence is CASSAGLAGETQYF. The CDR3 DNA is TGTGCCAGCAGCGCCGGGCTAGCGGGAGAGACCCAGTACTTC.

The V call is TRBV4-1, the J call TRBJ1-1, with 9 bases that match TRBD1. The CDR3 sequence is 14 residues long. The J segment lost 5 bases and the V segment lost 4 bases, leaving 5 bases of the junction unmatched. Germline V gene lookup returns CDR1 MGHRA and CDR2 YSYEKL. The CDR3 is CASSLTGGWTEAFF. The CDR3 DNA reads as TGCGCCAGCAGCCTCACAGGGGGCTGGACTGAAGCTTTCTTT.

This chain joins TRBV4-1 and TRBJ2-1; the D gene is possibly TRBD2 (5 bases). Trimming stripped 2 bases from V and 0 bases from J, with 14 bases between. Germline V gives CDR1 MGHRA, CDR2 YSYEKL. The CDR3 loop spans 17 amino acids. The CDR3 loop reads CASSQHWTAISYNEQFF. CDR3 in DNA: TGCGCCAGCAGCCAACACTGGACTGCGATCTCCTACAATGAGCAGTTCTTC.

This chain joins TRBV30 and TRBJ1-1, with TRBD1 matching over 11 bases. Germline lookup yields CDR1 GTSNPN and CDR2 SVGIG (reference sequence). This CDR3 contains 14 residues. V trimming: 5 bases; J trimming: 5 bases; junction bases outside the gene matches: 7. CDR3 DNA: TGTGCCTGGGTGGACAGGGGGCGTGGGACTGAAGCTTTCTTT. Its protein is CAWVDRGRGTEAFF.

V usage is TRBV11-2 and J usage is TRBJ1-2, with TRBD1 matching 7 bases. This CDR3 comprises 18 residues. Germline CDR1 and CDR2: SGHAT and FQNNGV. Trimming took 4 bases from V and 12 from J; bases not matched to a gene: 26. CDR3 residues: CASSSIGSYRGSVRVHTF. CDR3 sequence (DNA): TGTGCCAGCAGCTCAATAGGATCTTACAGGGGAAGCGTCCGTGTTCACACCTTC.

This clone appeared once. Because the CDR3's place on the DNA is in doubt, the DNA is left out and the CDR3 is given as listed by TCRdb. The rearrangement links TRBV5-1 to TRBJ2-1; the table's D call, TRBD1, was not checked against the DNA. Including both end residues, the CDR3 is 15 amino acids long. The germline V gene encodes CDR1 SGHRS and CDR2 YFSETQ. CDR3 sequence reads: CASSYSSSGQGEQFF.

Written as DNA, the CDR3 is TGTGCCAGCAGCCACCTAGCGGTCTCCTACGAGCAGTACTTC. As protein: CASSHLAVSYEQYF. This chain uses TRBV4-2 with TRBJ2-7; 7 nucleotides align to TRBD2. The CDR3 is 14 amino acids. CDR1 and CDR2 (germline): LGHNA, YNFKEQ. V gave up 3 bases and J gave up 0 bases; unmatched junction bases: 2.

The chain is built from TRBV5-5 and TRBJ2-5; D uncertain. Per germline, CDR1 SGHKS and CDR2 YYEKEE (reference sequence). The CDR3 totals 11 residues. With 4 bases removed from V and 7 bases from J, the gap between germline ends came to 8 bases. The CDR3 DNA is TGTGCCAGCAGCGCTGTCGGGACCCAGTACTTC. This encodes CASSAVGTQYF.

The CDR3 spells CASQHRATGELFF. The CDR3 DNA reads as TGTGCCAGCCAACACAGGGCTACCGGGGAGCTGTTTTTT. The chain carries TRBV25-1 and TRBJ2-2, with TRBD1 as a possible D gene (6 bases). The CDR3 loop spans 13 amino acids. V gave up 8 bases and J gave up 5 bases, with 12 bases separating them. Germline CDR1 MGHDK, CDR2 SYGVNS.

The rearrangement uses TRBV2 and TRBJ1-1; D is uncertain. CDR3 length: 15 residues. V was trimmed by 1 base and J by 12 bases, leaving 21 bases between them. Per germline, CDR1 SNHLY and CDR2 FYNNEI. The CDR3 nucleotides read TGTGCCAGCAGTGAAGGAGCGAGGGTAGAGTCTTCGTCTTTCTTT. Protein sequence: CASSEGARVESSSFF.

CDR3 sequence (DNA): TGCAGCGGTCGAGGGGTTAATAAACGGGGGACTGAAGCTTTCTTT. Translating gives CSGRGVNKRGTEAFF. The genes are TRBV29-1 and TRBJ1-1, with D perhaps TRBD1 (5 bases). Per the germline V gene, CDR1 is SQVTM and CDR2 is ANQGSEA. This CDR3 has 15 residues. Trimming took 7 bases from V and 5 from J, leaving 23 bases between them. Together with reference TRBV29-1 and TRBJ1-1, the CDR3 gives the full variable domain: SAVISQKPSRDICQRGTSLTIQCQVDSQVTMMFWYRQQPGQSLTLIATANQGSEATYESGFVIDKFPISRPNLTFSTLTVSNMSPEDSSIYLCSGRGVNKRGTEAFFGQGTRLTVV.

The chain joins TRBV5-1 to TRBJ1-3, with D unresolved. CDR3 length: 14 amino acids. Germline assignment: CDR1 SGHRS and CDR2 YFSETQ. Trimming cost V 7 bases and J 0 bases, with 11 bases left between them. CDR3 amino acids: CASAAGASGNTIYF. The CDR3 nucleotides are TGCGCCAGCGCTGCCGGAGCCTCTGGAAACACCATATATTTT.

The chain joins TRBV3-1 (or the pseudogene TRBV3-2) to TRBJ1-4; D remains unclear. This CDR3 has 16 amino acids. The V gene lost 0 bases and the J gene lost 6 bases, with 14 bases spanning the gap. The germline CDR1 and CDR2 sequences are LGHDT and YNNKEL (reference sequence). In nucleotides, the CDR3 is TGTGCCAGCAGCCAAGATCGGGAGGCGGAGGATGAAAAACTGTTTTTT. Translating gives CASSQDREAEDEKLFF.

The chain combines TRBV5-4 with TRBJ1-2; 10 nucleotides agree with TRBD1. CDR3 length equals 14 residues. The V and J ends lost 4 bases and 8 bases, in that order; junction bases with no gene match: 8. Germline V CDR1 and CDR2: SGHNT, YYREEE (reference sequence). CDR3 coding DNA: TGTGCCAGCAGCATGGGACAGGGGTATGGGGGCTACACCTTC. Translating it yields CASSMGQGYGGYTF.

The chain has TRBV30 and TRBJ1-2, with a tentative D call TRBD1 (5 bases). The CDR3 has 14 residues. Germline V gene lookup returns CDR1 GTSNPN and CDR2 SVGIG (reference sequence). V lost 7 bases, J lost 3 bases, and 18 bases lay in between. The CDR3 sequence: CAFSWGEGDYGYTF. The CDR3 bases are TGTGCCTTCTCATGGGGGGAAGGCGACTATGGCTACACCTTC.

The sample holds a few counts of this clone. The chain is built from TRBV11-2 and TRBJ2-1; TRBD2 matches 12 bases. Germline-derived CDR1 and CDR2 are SGHAT and FQNNGV. Unmatched junction bases numbered 8, after V lost 1 base and J lost 7 bases. CDR3 length: 17 amino acids. As DNA, the CDR3 is TGTGCCAGCAGCTTAGGACTAGCGGGAGATATAGGGAATGAGCAGTTCTTC. Amino acids: CASSLGLAGDIGNEQFF.

The chain couples TRBV27 to TRBJ1-4; D not resolved. The CDR3 has 16 amino acids. V shed 5 bases and J shed 4 bases, with 17 bases lying between them. Germline V lookup: CDR1 MNHEY, CDR2 SMNVEV (reference sequence). The CDR3 DNA is TGTGCCAGCAGTCCGATCATCTTCGGGGATAATGAAAAACTGTTTTTT. Its translation is CASSPIIFGDNEKLFF.

This clone has just one count. The chain links TRBV2 to TRBJ1-4, with D unresolved. V dropped 4 bases and J dropped 10 bases, with 22 bases sitting between them. Germline V gene lookup returns CDR1 SNHLY and CDR2 FYNNEI. The CDR3 spans 16 residues. CDR3: CASSVDRNLSSGKLFF. DNA for the CDR3: TGTGCCAGCAGTGTAGACCGGAACCTAAGCAGCGGAAAACTGTTTTTT.

The chain uses TRBV4-1 and TRBJ1-5; 7 bases line up with TRBD1. The ends lost 0 bases at V and 7 bases at J; junction bases unmatched: 9. The CDR3 consists of 16 residues. Germline lookup yields CDR1 MGHRA and CDR2 YSYEKL. The CDR3 sequence is CASSQDPDRASQPQHF. DNA of the CDR3: TGCGCCAGCAGCCAAGATCCTGACAGGGCGTCCCAGCCCCAGCATTTT.

This chain connects TRBV10-1 to TRBJ1-1; a possible D gene is TRBD1 (6 bases). The CDR3 has 15 residues. Trimming stripped 0 bases from V and 2 bases from J, with 10 bases between. Germline V CDR1 and CDR2: WNHNN, SYGVQD (reference sequence). The DNA for the CDR3 is TGCGCCAGCAGTGAGTCGTTGACAGGCAACACTGAAGCTTTCTTT. Translation gives CASSESLTGNTEAFF.

This chain connects TRBV19 to TRBJ1-2, with 9 bases that match TRBD1. V lost 8 bases and J lost 5; bases outside the gene matches: 12. The germline gives CDR1 LNHDA, CDR2 SQIVND (reference sequence). This CDR3 is 15 amino acids long. The CDR3 nucleotides are TGTGCCAGTGGGGGACAGGGTTCAACAGCGTATGGCTACACCTTC. Its translation is CASGGQGSTAYGYTF. The full variable domain, completed using reference TRBV19 and TRBJ1-2, is DGGITQSPKYLFRKEGQNVTLSCEQNLNHDAMYWYRQDPGQGLRLIYYSQIVNDFQKGDIAEGYSVSREKKESFPLTVTSAQKNPTAFYLCASGGQGSTAYGYTFGSGTRLTVV.

This clone has a single count. The chain uses TRBV20-1 and TRBJ2-7; TRBD1 aligns across 7 bases. In germline, CDR1 is DFQATT, CDR2 SNEGSKA (reference sequence). V gave up 3 bases and J gave up 2 bases; unmatched junction bases: 10. This CDR3 is 15 amino acids long. CDR3 sequence: CSASTQGVRTYEQYF. The CDR3 coding sequence is TGCAGTGCTAGTACCCAGGGGGTCCGCACCTACGAGCAGTACTTC.

The chain recombines TRBV6-5 with TRBJ2-7; possibly TRBD2 for D (6 bases). The CDR3 consists of 15 residues. Germline V gives CDR1 MNHEY, CDR2 SVGAGI. V shed 6 bases and J shed 3 bases, with 18 bases lying between them. CDR3 loop: CASRRAGTPFYEQYF. As DNA, the CDR3 is TGTGCCAGCAGACGCGCGGGGACCCCCTTCTACGAGCAGTACTTC.

This sequence joins TRBV10-2 and TRBJ2-3; 12 bases match TRBD2. The V gene's germline CDR1 is WSHSY and CDR2 SAAADI. The CDR3 loop spans 15 amino acids. After removal of 7 bases from V and 1 base from J, the junction contained 3 bases not matched to a gene. The CDR3 DNA is TGCGCCAGCACCCTAGCGGGGGGGCGCACAGATACGCAGTATTTT. Amino acids: CASTLAGGRTDTQYF.

CDR3 sequence (DNA): TGTGCCAGCAGCCCCAGCGGGAGGGCGGGGCGCGAGCAGTACTTC. Encoded protein: CASSPSGRAGREQYF. The chain carries TRBV9 and TRBJ2-7, with 10 bases aligning to TRBD2. Germline-derived CDR1 and CDR2 are SGDLS and YYNGEE. V lost 4 bases to trimming and J lost 6 bases; unmatched junction nucleotides: 10. The length of the CDR3 is 15 residues.

The chain has TRBV10-3 and TRBJ1-1; D is unresolved. The germline V gene has CDR1 ENHRY and CDR2 SYGVKD. The CDR3 covers 14 residues. V was shortened by 3 bases and J by 0 bases, with 8 bases between the two germline ends. This chain's CDR3 is CAISEGAVNTEAFF. The CDR3 coding sequence is TGTGCCATCAGTGAAGGAGCTGTGAACACTGAAGCTTTCTTT.